The sequence of this TCR beta chain was determined in a study of cytomegalovirus exposure and HLA in healthy donors. About the study: Of several hundred genotyped donors, more than 75% clustered with self-reported Caucasian donors.

For this clone: What it recognizes is unknown.

The CDR3 covers 13 residues. From germline, CDR1 is MNHNY and CDR2 SVGAGI (reference sequence). The V and J ends lost 0 bases and 4 bases respectively, with 6 bases between them. Study results and caveats: The study flagged fewer than 200 TCR beta chains as cytomegalovirus-associated. Generally TCR sequences proved uncommon, though certain public TCRs appeared in numerous donors. The authors assumed roughly uniform sequencing depth across donors for presence/absence analyses.

60 Vbeta and 13 Jbeta primers were used in PCR. The data were produced by immunoSEQ multiplex PCR, yet TCRdb's version contains in-frame clones alone and is incomplete. The sample holds more than 100,000 clones, 75% to 90% seen once. The sequence came from a woman aged 45-65 years in good health and CMV-seropositive. Sequencing was carried out using PBMCs. The V gene is TRBV6-6, the J gene TRBJ1-2; D perhaps matches TRBD1 (5 bases). The DNA of the CDR3 is TGTGCCAGCAGTTACTCTGACAGCTATGGCTACACCTTC. Amino acids: CASSYSDSYGYTF.